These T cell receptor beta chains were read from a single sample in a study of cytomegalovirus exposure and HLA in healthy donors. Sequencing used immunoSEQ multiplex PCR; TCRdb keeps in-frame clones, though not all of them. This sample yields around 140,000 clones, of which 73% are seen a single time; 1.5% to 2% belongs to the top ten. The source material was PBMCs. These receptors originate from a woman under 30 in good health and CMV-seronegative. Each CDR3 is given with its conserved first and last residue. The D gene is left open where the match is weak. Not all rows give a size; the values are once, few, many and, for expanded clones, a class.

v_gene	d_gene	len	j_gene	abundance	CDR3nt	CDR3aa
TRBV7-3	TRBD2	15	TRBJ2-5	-	TGTGCCAGCAGCTTACTAGCGGGGACGGGTGAGACCCAGTACTTC	CASSLLAGTGETQYF
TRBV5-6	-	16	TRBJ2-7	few	TGTGCCAGCAGCTCCCGAGGATGGAGCGGATCCTACGAGCAGTACTTC	CASSSRGWSGSYEQYF
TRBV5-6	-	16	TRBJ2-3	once	TGTGCCAGCAGGTCGAGATGGGACTGGGACACAGATACGCAGTATTTT	CASRSRWDWDTDTQYF
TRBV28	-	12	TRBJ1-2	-	TGTGCCAGCAGGACAAATTCCTATGGCTACACCTTC	CASRTNSYGYTF
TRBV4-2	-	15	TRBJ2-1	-	TGTGCCAGCAGCCAAGGGACAGCCTCCTACAATGAGCAGTTCTTC	CASSQGTASYNEQFF
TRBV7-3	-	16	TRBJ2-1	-	TGTGCCAGCAGCGATGCAAGGGACTCGGGGAGGTATGAGCAGTTCTTC	CASSDARDSGRYEQFF
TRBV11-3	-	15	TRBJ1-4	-	TGTGCCAGCAGCTTGCATGGGGCCTATAATGAAAAACTGTTTTTT	CASSLHGAYNEKLFF
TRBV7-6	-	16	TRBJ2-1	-	TGTGCCAGCAGCGCCCTCGGGACTGGGATTTACAATGAGCAGTTCTTC	CASSALGTGIYNEQFF
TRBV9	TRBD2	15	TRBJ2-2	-	TGTGCCAGCAGCGCGGGACTAGCGGACACCGGGGAGCTGTTTTTT	CASSAGLADTGELFF
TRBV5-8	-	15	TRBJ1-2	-	TGTGCCAGCAGCTACGGGGCGAACAGGGTCTATGGCTACACCTTC	CASSYGANRVYGYTF
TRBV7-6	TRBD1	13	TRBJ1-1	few	TGTGCCAGCTCGGACAGGGGGAACACTGAAGCTTTCTTT	CASSDRGNTEAFF
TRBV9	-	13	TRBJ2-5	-	TGTGCCAGCAGCGTAGCTATTTCAGAGACCCAGTACTTC	CASSVAISETQYF
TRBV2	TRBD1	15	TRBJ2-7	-	TGTGCCAGCAGTGATATCGGGACAGGGAAGTACGAGCAGTACTTC	CASSDIGTGKYEQYF
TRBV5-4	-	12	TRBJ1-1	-	TGTGCCAGCAGCTTGGCGCGGGGTGAAGCTTTCTTT	CASSLARGEAFF
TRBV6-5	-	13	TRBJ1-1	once	TGTGCCAGCAGTCGCCCCCGGGGGGTGGAAGCTTTCTTT	CASSRPRGVEAFF
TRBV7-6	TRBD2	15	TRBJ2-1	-	TGTGCCAGCAGCTTAGGACTAGCGGGGGGGCTCGAGCAGTTCTTC	CASSLGLAGGLEQFF
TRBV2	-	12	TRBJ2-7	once	TGTGCCAGCAGTGTCACAGGGAACGAGCAGTACTTC	CASSVTGNEQYF
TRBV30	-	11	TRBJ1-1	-	TGTGCCTGGAGTGTCTTCACTGAAGCTTTCTTT	CAWSVFTEAFF
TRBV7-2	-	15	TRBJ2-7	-	TGTGCCAGCAGCACCCGACACTGGGAGTCCTACGAGCAGTACTTC	CASSTRHWESYEQYF
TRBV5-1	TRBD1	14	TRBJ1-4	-	TGCGCCAGCAGCCCAGGACAGGAAGGTGAAAAACTGTTTTTT	CASSPGQEGEKLFF
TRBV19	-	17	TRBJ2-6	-	TGTGCCAGTACCCCATACCATACAGGGAATAAGGCCAACGTCCTGACTTTC	CASTPYHTGNKANVLTF
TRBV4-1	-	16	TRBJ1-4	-	TGCGCCAGCAGCCAAGATTGGGGCAGTGGAAATGAAAAACTGTTTTTT	CASSQDWGSGNEKLFF
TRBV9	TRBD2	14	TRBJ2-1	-	TGTGCCAGCAGCTTAAGCGGGGAAACCAATGAGCAGTTCTTC	CASSLSGETNEQFF
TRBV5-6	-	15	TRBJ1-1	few	TGTGCCAGCAGCCCTCGAGCCAAAAGGAACACTGAAGCTTTCTTT	CASSPRAKRNTEAFF
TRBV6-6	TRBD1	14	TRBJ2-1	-	TGTGCCAGCAGTGACAGGGGGGAAACGAGTGAGCAGTTCTTC	CASSDRGETSEQFF
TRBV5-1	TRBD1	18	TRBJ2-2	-	TGCGCCAGCATTAAGAGGGACAGGGGGAACGCGAACACCGGGGAGCTGTTTTTT	CASIKRDRGNANTGELFF
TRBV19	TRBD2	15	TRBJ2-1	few	TGTGCCAGTAGTCGGAGCGGGGGGTCCCACAATGAGCAGTTCTTC	CASSRSGGSHNEQFF
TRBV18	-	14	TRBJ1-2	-	TGTGCCAGCTCACCGGCAGATGCTAACTATGGCTACACCTTC	CASSPADANYGYTF
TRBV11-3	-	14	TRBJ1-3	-	TGTGCCAGCAGCTTGGGAGCATCTGGAAACACCATATATTTT	CASSLGASGNTIYF
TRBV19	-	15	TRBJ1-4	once	TGTGCCAGTAGTATCATCAGACAGGAAAATGAAAAACTGTTTTTT	CASSIIRQENEKLFF
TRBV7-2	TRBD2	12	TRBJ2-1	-	TGTGCCAGCAGCTTAGCGGGGAGGGATAAGTTCTTC	CASSLAGRDKFF
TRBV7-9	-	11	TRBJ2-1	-	TGTGCCAGCAGCTTAGACAGTGAGCAGTTCTTC	CASSLDSEQFF
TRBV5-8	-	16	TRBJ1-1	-	TGTGCCAGCAGCTTGTACCGTGGACACTCGAACACTGAAGCTTTCTTT	CASSLYRGHSNTEAFF
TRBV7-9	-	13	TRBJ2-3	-	TGTGCCAGCAGTGGGGGCGCCACAGATACGCAGTATTTT	CASSGGATDTQYF
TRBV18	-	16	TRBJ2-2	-	TGTGCCAGCTCACTCCCGTCAGGAATGAACACCGGGGAGCTGTTTTTT	CASSLPSGMNTGELFF
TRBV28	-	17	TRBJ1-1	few	TGTGCCAGCAGTCCACCGCCCCTGACAGGCGGAGCTGTACAGGCTTTCTTT	CASSPPPLTGGAVQAFF
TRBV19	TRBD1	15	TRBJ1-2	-	TGTGCCAGTAGTCCAGACAGGGGAAGAAACTATGGCTACACCTTC	CASSPDRGRNYGYTF
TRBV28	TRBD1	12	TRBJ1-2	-	TGTGCCGGAAAGGGGGCCAACTATGGCTACACCTTC	CAGKGANYGYTF
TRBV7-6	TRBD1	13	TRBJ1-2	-	TGTGCCAGCAGCCAGACAGGGGGCTTTGGCTACACCTTC	CASSQTGGFGYTF
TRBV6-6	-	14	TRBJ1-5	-	TGTGCCAGCAGCGGAGGTTATAGCAATCAGCCCCAGCATTTT	CASSGGYSNQPQHF
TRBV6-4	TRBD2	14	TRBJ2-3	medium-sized	TGTGCCAGCAGTGAGACTAGCGGCACAGATACGCAGTATTTT	CASSETSGTDTQYF
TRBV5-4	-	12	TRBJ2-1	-	TGTGCCACCGGGACTGGCCCACCGGGACAGTTCTTC	CATGTGPPGQFF
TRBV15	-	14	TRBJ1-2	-	TGTGCCACCAGCAGACCTACAGGAGCCTATGGCTACACCTTC	CATSRPTGAYGYTF
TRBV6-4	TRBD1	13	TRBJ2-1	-	TGTGCCAGCGGGACAGGGCCCCAGGATGAGCAGTTCTTC	CASGTGPQDEQFF
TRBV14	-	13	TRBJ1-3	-	TGTGCCAGCAGCACGACTAGCGCGCACACCATATATTTT	CASSTTSAHTIYF
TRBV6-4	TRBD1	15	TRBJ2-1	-	TGTGCCAGCAGTGGGACAGGGGGCTCCTACAATGAGCAGTTCTTC	CASSGTGGSYNEQFF
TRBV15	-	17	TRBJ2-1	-	TGTGCCACCAGCAGGCCTAGTCGTAGCGGATCCTACAATGAGCAGTTCTTC	CATSRPSRSGSYNEQFF
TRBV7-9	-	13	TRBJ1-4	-	TGTGCCGTATCAAGGGGGTTTCGTGAAAAACTGTTTTTT	CAVSRGFREKLFF